Detailed here is one T cell receptor (beta chain). This CDR3 is 15 amino acids long. The germline V and J ends were trimmed by 5 bases and 0 bases, with 11 bases remaining between them. The V gene's germline CDR1 is SEHNR and CDR2 FQNEAQ (reference sequence). The sample's treatment: randomized to nivolumab then ipilimumab (arm A) or the reverse (arm B). Clones were read by immunoSEQ multiplex PCR, and TCRdb kept only the in-frame ones, dropping some. Of fewer than 15,000 clones in the sample, approximately 62% were seen once. The data are from a study of sequential checkpoint blockade in melanoma. The receptor comes from a human donor with melanoma. This rearrangement joins TRBV7-9 to TRBJ2-4; D unresolved. Sample: CD8+ T cells sorted from blood (inferred from file names), taken from a patient given nivolumab and ipilimumab in sequence. DNA of the CDR3: TGTGCCAGCAGCCGGGTTGGAGTAGCCAAAAACATTCAGTACTTC. Encoded protein: CASSRVGVAKNIQYF.